One sample yielded the 26 T cell receptor beta chains listed below, sequenced in a study of blood T cell repertoires in COVID-19. Sequencing was performed with immunoSEQ multiplex PCR; in TCRdb, only in-frame clones are kept and a portion is missing. The sample lists under 65,000 clones, roughly 84% occurring once. Sequences were obtained from peripheral blood. These receptors originate from a man at least 80 years old in a cohort sampled during active COVID-19.

Only a few counts were recorded for this clone. CDR3 nucleotide sequence: TGCGCCAGCAGCCGGGGACAGCGAAACTATGGCTACACCTTC. This encodes CASSRGQRNYGYTF. This chain joins TRBV4-1 and TRBJ1-2; 7 bases are shared with TRBD1. V gave up 4 bases and J gave up 2 bases; unmatched junction bases: 4. The CDR3 is made up of 14 amino acids. Germline-derived CDR1 and CDR2 are MGHRA and YSYEKL.

This chain joins TRBV9 and TRBJ2-1; TRBD2 aligns across 7 bases. Germline CDR1 reads SGDLS; CDR2 reads YYNGEE. This CDR3 contains 15 residues. With V trimmed by 0 bases and J by 2 bases, 2 bases remained unmatched. The CDR3 sequence is CASSVGAGTYNEQFF. CDR3 nucleotide sequence: TGTGCCAGCAGCGTAGGAGCGGGGACCTACAATGAGCAGTTCTTC.

The chain joins TRBV9 to TRBJ2-5, with 7 bases fitting TRBD1. In germline, CDR1 is SGDLS, CDR2 YYNGEE. CDR3 length: 15 amino acids. The ends lost 0 bases at V and 5 bases at J; junction bases unmatched: 7. Written as DNA, the CDR3 is TGTGCCAGCAGCGTAGGGGAAACGACAGGGGAGACCCAGTACTTC. Translation: CASSVGETTGETQYF.

In regard to this clone: One end of the junction does not line up with germline, which may come from a read error. This rearrangement joins TRBV19 to TRBJ2-7; 9 nucleotides agree with TRBD1. The CDR3 length is 16 residues. Germline CDR1 is LNHDA and CDR2 is SQIVND (reference sequence). CDR3 sequence (DNA): TGTGCCAGTAGTCCCCGCGGGACAGGGAATTCCTACGGGCAGTACTTC. This codes for CASSPRGTGNSYGQYF.

The chain combines TRBV6-5 with TRBJ1-6, with a tentative D call TRBD1 (6 bases). Germline assignment: CDR1 MNHEY and CDR2 SVGAGI. The CDR3 loop spans 15 amino acids. Trimming shortened V by 2 bases and J by 7 bases, and 12 bases separated the two germline ends. The CDR3 nucleotides are TGTGCCAGCAGTTACCTACAGGGCTTGAATTCACCCCTCCACTTT. Its protein product is CASSYLQGLNSPLHF.

This chain connects TRBV5-1 to TRBJ2-5; 12 nucleotides align to TRBD2. The CDR3 contains 18 residues. Losses at the gene ends were 5 bases for V and 2 bases for J; bases not matched to a gene: 13. The germline V gene has CDR1 SGHRS and CDR2 YFSETQ. CDR3 in amino acids: CASRLSSTLAGGQETQYF. The CDR3 region has the DNA TGCGCCAGCAGATTATCCTCGACACTAGCGGGGGGACAAGAGACCCAGTACTTC.

The V and J genes are TRBV5-4 and TRBJ1-6, with TRBD1 identical over 12 bases. In germline, CDR1 is SGHNT, CDR2 YYREEE (reference sequence). V lost 4 bases to trimming and J lost 9 bases; unmatched junction nucleotides: 8. The CDR3 has 16 residues. The CDR3 nucleotides are TGTGCCAGCAGCATCGGGACAGGGGGCGGTGGTTCACCCCTCCACTTT. Its translation: CASSIGTGGGGSPLHF.

The chain joins TRBV13 to TRBJ1-6; D is undetermined. Trimming cost V 1 base and J 0 bases, with 13 bases left between them. The CDR3 is made up of 18 amino acids. Germline CDR1 is PRHDT and CDR2 is FYEKMQ (reference sequence). The CDR3 coding sequence is TGTGCCAGCAGCTTAGACGGCGGTGCAAGCTCCTATAATTCACCCCTCCACTTT. Protein sequence: CASSLDGGASSYNSPLHF.

The gene calls are TRBV5-4 and TRBJ2-2, with TRBD1 as a possible D gene (5 bases). CDR3 length: 15 residues. Deletions cut 2 bases from V and 3 bases from J, with 11 bases between. The germline CDR1 and CDR2 sequences are SGHNT and YYREEE (reference sequence). The CDR3 nucleotides are TGTGCCAGCAGCTTCAGGGAAAGGTACACCGGGGAGCTGTTTTTT. The encoded protein is CASSFRERYTGELFF. Variable domain in full (rest from reference TRBV5-4 and TRBJ2-2): ETGVTQSPTHLIKTRGQQVTLRCSSQSGHNTVSWYQQALGQGPQFIFQYYREEENGRGNFPPRFSGLQFPNYSSELNVNALELDDSALYLCASSFRERYTGELFFGEGSRLTVL.

This clone was counted between two and nine times. The rearrangement joins TRBV4-1 to TRBJ2-7; 9 bases line up with TRBD1. The CDR3 spans 15 residues. Trimming at V came to 1 base and at J to 2 bases, leaving 3 bases not matched to a gene. Germline CDR1 reads MGHRA; CDR2 reads YSYEKL. Here the CDR3 reads CASSQGTGVTYEQYF. Written as DNA, the CDR3 is TGCGCCAGCAGCCAAGGGACAGGGGTGACCTACGAGCAGTACTTC.

The chain is built from TRBV10-1 and TRBJ2-7, with 9 positions matching TRBD1. Germline V gene sequence: CDR1 WNHNN, CDR2 SYGVQD (reference sequence). CDR3 length equals 12 residues. V was clipped by 5 bases and J by 9 bases; unmatched bases: 5. This chain's CDR3 is CASSPDRGWQYF. CDR3 sequence (DNA): TGCGCCAGCAGTCCGGACAGGGGCTGGCAGTACTTC.

The chain uses TRBV6-6 and TRBJ1-6, with D maybe TRBD1 (5 bases). This CDR3 contains 15 residues. Germline values: CDR1 MNHNY, CDR2 SVGAGI (reference sequence). V dropped 3 bases and J dropped 10 bases, with 16 bases sitting between them. CDR3 DNA sequence: TGTGCCAGCAGTTATTTAGGCAGGGAGGGATCACCCCTCCACTTT. The encoded protein is CASSYLGREGSPLHF.

The rearrangement links TRBV19 to TRBJ2-7, with 10 nucleotides matching TRBD1. The V and J ends lost 7 bases and 3 bases, in that order; junction bases with no gene match: 3. The CDR3 runs to 13 residues. Germline CDR1 and CDR2: LNHDA and SQIVND (reference sequence). The CDR3 loop reads CASTGTGVYEQYF. The CDR3 DNA is TGTGCCAGTACCGGGACAGGGGTCTACGAGCAGTACTTC.

The J gene is TRBJ1-6, the V gene TRBV6-5; TRBD1 matches 7 bases. V dropped 7 bases and J dropped 6; count of bases not matched to a gene: 3. The CDR3 loop spans 13 amino acids. Per germline, CDR1 MNHEY and CDR2 SVGAGI. The CDR3 loop reads CASKTGSNSPLHF. CDR3 nucleotides: TGTGCCAGCAAGACAGGGAGTAATTCACCCCTCCACTTT.

This clone has only a few counts. The chain is built from TRBV19 and TRBJ2-1, with no clear D. CDR1 and CDR2 from the germline V gene are LNHDA and SQIVND (reference sequence). The CDR3 length is 11 residues. Trimming pared 4 bases from V and 10 bases from J, leaving 8 bases between. In DNA, the CDR3 is TGTGCCAGTAGTACCACCGGGGAGCAGTTCTTC. It encodes CASSTTGEQFF.

The chain carries TRBV27 and TRBJ2-7; tentatively, D is TRBD2 (6 bases). The CDR3 sequence is 13 residues long. Germline lookup yields CDR1 MNHEY and CDR2 SMNVEV (reference sequence). Deletions cut 5 bases from V and 0 bases from J, with 8 bases between. The CDR3 is CASSRRGSYEQYF. The CDR3 nucleotides are TGTGCCAGCAGTCGGAGGGGCTCCTACGAGCAGTACTTC.

The chain employs TRBV6-5 and TRBJ2-5; 8 nucleotides line up with TRBD1. This CDR3 has 14 residues. The V gene end was trimmed by 2 bases and the J gene end by 5 bases; junction bases not matched to a gene: 4. Germline CDR1 and CDR2: MNHEY and SVGAGI. The CDR3 loop is CASSYRDRWETQYF. DNA of the CDR3: TGTGCCAGCAGTTACCGGGACAGGTGGGAGACCCAGTACTTC.

This clone has just one count. The V call is TRBV3-1 (or the pseudogene TRBV3-2), the J call TRBJ2-7, with D maybe TRBD2 (6 bases). Trimming removed 0 bases at V and 2 bases at J, with 11 bases between. Germline CDR1 reads LGHDT; CDR2 reads YNNKEL (reference sequence). The CDR3 consists of 15 residues. CDR3 amino acids: CASSQDQAGTYEQYF. In DNA, the CDR3 is TGTGCCAGCAGCCAAGATCAGGCGGGGACCTACGAGCAGTACTTC.

V gene TRBV3-1 (or the pseudogene TRBV3-2) combines with J gene TRBJ1-2, with D tentatively TRBD1 (5 bases). Trimming took 1 base from V and 4 from J, leaving 7 bases between them. The CDR3 is 13 amino acids. Germline V lookup: CDR1 LGHDT, CDR2 YNNKEL (reference sequence). CDR3 sequence: CASSQAGIYGYTF. The CDR3 DNA reads TGTGCCAGCAGCCAAGCAGGGATCTATGGCTACACCTTC.

The chain recombines TRBV5-5 with TRBJ1-4; D is undetermined. In germline, CDR1 is SGHKS, CDR2 YYEKEE (reference sequence). Trimming shortened V by 3 bases and J by 8 bases, and 17 bases separated the two germline ends. The CDR3 totals 15 residues. CDR3 protein: CASSWVTRGNEKLFF. In nucleotides, the CDR3 is TGTGCCAGCAGCTGGGTCACTCGAGGGAACGAAAAACTGTTTTTT.

This chain joins TRBV7-3 and TRBJ1-3; perhaps TRBD1 as D (6 bases). Germline CDR1 is SGHTA and CDR2 is FQGTGA. Trimming removed 5 bases at V and 8 bases at J, with 16 bases between. This CDR3 region has 14 residues. The CDR3, as DNA: TGTGCCAGCAGCCCCGGGGGGGCGACCCACACCATATATTTT. Its protein product is CASSPGGATHTIYF.

The chain employs TRBV5-1 and TRBJ1-4; D possibly corresponds to TRBD1 (6 bases). Germline CDR1 SGHRS, CDR2 YFSETQ. V was trimmed by 3 bases and J by 7 bases, leaving 10 bases between them. CDR3 length: 13 residues. CDR3 protein: CASSSTGREKLFF. The CDR3 DNA follows: TGCGCCAGCAGCTCCACAGGGCGTGAAAAACTGTTTTTT.

The chain is built from TRBV19 and TRBJ2-7; TRBD2 agrees at 13 bases. The length of the CDR3 is 15 residues. Germline loops: CDR1 LNHDA, CDR2 SQIVND (reference sequence). Trimming at V came to 6 bases and at J to 2 bases, leaving 4 bases not matched to a gene. The CDR3 is CASSLGLAGTYEQYF. DNA for the CDR3: TGTGCCAGTAGCCTGGGACTAGCGGGAACCTACGAGCAGTACTTC. The complete variable domain, with remaining parts taken from reference TRBV19 and TRBJ2-7, reads DGGITQSPKYLFRKEGQNVTLSCEQNLNHDAMYWYRQDPGQGLRLIYYSQIVNDFQKGDIAEGYSVSREKKESFPLTVTSAQKNPTAFYLCASSLGLAGTYEQYFGPGTRLTVT.

This clone was seen a single time. The rearrangement joins TRBV10-2 to TRBJ2-7; 12 bases line up with TRBD2. The trim removed 0 bases at V and 7 bases at J, leaving 13 bases unmatched. This CDR3 is built from 18 residues. CDR1 is WSHSY, CDR2 SAAADI, per germline. The CDR3 DNA is TGCGCCAGCAGTGAGTCGAGACTAGCGGGAGCCCCACGGAGGGAGCAGTACTTC. This gives the protein CASSESRLAGAPRREQYF.

The chain joins TRBV27 to TRBJ1-1; 9 nucleotides line up with TRBD1. Germline CDR1 and CDR2: MNHEY and SMNVEV (reference sequence). V was pared by 3 bases and J by 4 bases, with 9 bases of the junction left unmatched. The CDR3 spans 16 residues. CDR3 nucleotides: TGTGCCAGCAGTTTGGGACAGGGCGTGACGGCCACTGAAGCTTTCTTT. It yields the protein CASSLGQGVTATEAFF.

CDR3 amino acids: CSVELGGAPYGYTF. CDR3 DNA sequence: TGCAGCGTTGAATTAGGGGGCGCTCCCTATGGCTACACCTTC. The genes are TRBV29-1 and TRBJ1-2; TRBD1 matches at 7 bases. Germline values: CDR1 SQVTM, CDR2 ANQGSEA. After removal of 2 bases from V and 4 bases from J, the junction contained 7 bases not matched to a gene. The CDR3 totals 14 residues.